Listed below are T cell receptor beta chains from one sample, sequenced in a study of cytomegalovirus exposure and HLA in healthy donors. The data were produced by immunoSEQ multiplex PCR, yet TCRdb's version contains in-frame clones alone and is incomplete. The table lists approximately 160,000 clones, about 75% of them singletons, with over 0.6% in the top ten. Sequenced: PBMCs. The receptors derive from a male donor in good health and CMV-seronegative. Each CDR3 is given with its conserved first and last residue. The D gene is left open where the match is weak. Clone size is stated in some rows and not others, as once, few, many or a class when expanded.

abundance	v_gene	j_gene	d_gene	CDR3aa	CDR3nt
-	TRBV28	TRBJ2-1	TRBD2	CASRTSGNAQGQFF	TGTGCCAGCAGGACTAGCGGGAACGCCCAAGGGCAGTTCTTC
few	TRBV27	TRBJ1-5	TRBD1	CASSLKGTGTGALNQPQHF	TGTGCCAGCAGTTTAAAGGGGACCGGGACAGGGGCTCTCAATCAGCCCCAGCATTTT
-	TRBV11-3	TRBJ2-5	TRBD1	CASSVGQGVSETQYF	TGTGCCAGCAGCGTTGGACAGGGGGTTTCAGAGACCCAGTACTTC
few	TRBV9	TRBJ1-4	TRBD1	CASSPGTGNEKLFF	TGTGCCAGCAGCCCCGGGACAGGGAATGAAAAACTGTTTTTT
few	TRBV2	TRBJ2-2	-	CASSEALRGTGELFF	TGTGCCAGCAGTGAAGCGCTTAGGGGAACCGGGGAGCTGTTTTTT
-	TRBV7-6	TRBJ1-4	TRBD1	CASSLGVLDRGGEKLFF	TGTGCCAGCAGCTTAGGTGTATTGGACAGGGGAGGTGAAAAACTGTTTTTT
-	TRBV10-3	TRBJ2-2	TRBD2	CAITGLAGTGELFF	TGTGCCATCACTGGACTAGCGGGAACCGGGGAGCTGTTTTTT
-	TRBV7-7	TRBJ2-1	TRBD2	CASSLGLAGTDEQFF	TGTGCCAGCAGCTTAGGCCTAGCGGGGACGGATGAGCAGTTCTTC
-	TRBV19	TRBJ2-1	TRBD1	CASSRRTGGYSYNEQFF	TGTGCCAGTAGTAGAAGGACAGGGGGCTATTCCTACAATGAGCAGTTCTTC
-	TRBV7-2	TRBJ1-5	-	CASSPSRGGQPQHF	TGTGCCAGCAGTCCCAGCAGGGGTGGTCAGCCCCAGCATTTT
-	TRBV6-5	TRBJ2-1	TRBD2	CASRELAGGLNEQFF	TGTGCCAGCAGAGAGCTAGCGGGAGGTTTAAATGAGCAGTTCTTC
-	TRBV5-1	TRBJ2-5	TRBD1	CASSPGTGEIETQYF	TGCGCCAGCAGCCCCGGGACAGGGGAAATAGAGACCCAGTACTTC
-	TRBV7-2	TRBJ1-1	TRBD1	CASSASTGGWTEAFF	TGTGCCAGCAGCGCGTCGACAGGGGGGTGGACTGAAGCTTTCTTT
-	TRBV4-3	TRBJ1-4	TRBD1	CASSRTQMTGANEKLFF	TGCGCCAGCAGCCGTACCCAAATGACAGGGGCGAATGAAAAACTGTTTTTT
-	TRBV9	TRBJ1-2	-	CASSGRQDGYGYTF	TGTGCCAGCAGCGGTCGACAGGACGGCTATGGCTACACCTTC
-	TRBV30	TRBJ1-1	-	CAWRQGLNTEAFF	TGTGCCTGGAGACAGGGACTGAACACTGAAGCTTTCTTT
-	TRBV12-5	TRBJ1-4	-	CASGLDREGEKLFF	TGTGCTAGTGGTTTGGACAGGGAGGGGGAAAAACTGTTTTTT
-	TRBV5-6	TRBJ2-7	-	CASSEWAVPHEQYF	TGTGCCAGCAGCGAATGGGCAGTACCCCACGAGCAGTACTTC
few	TRBV27	TRBJ2-3	-	CASSLHGERTGTDTQYF	TGTGCCAGCAGTTTACACGGCGAGAGGACAGGCACAGATACGCAGTATTTT
-	TRBV5-6	TRBJ2-1	-	CASSLPTVPRNEQFF	TGTGCCAGCAGCCTCCCGACAGTTCCGAGGAATGAGCAGTTCTTC
-	TRBV27	TRBJ2-6	-	CASSLSSGANVLTF	TGTGCCAGCAGTTTGAGCTCTGGGGCCAACGTCCTGACTTTC
-	TRBV4-1	TRBJ1-4	-	CASSQEQGSEKLFF	TGCGCCAGCAGCCAAGAGCAGGGGAGTGAAAAACTGTTTTTT
-	TRBV18	TRBJ2-7	-	CASSPIARGSYEQYF	TGTGCCAGCTCACCAATCGCCCGGGGATCCTACGAGCAGTACTTC
few	TRBV2	TRBJ2-7	-	CASSEERIEQYF	TGTGCCAGCAGTGAAGAGAGGATCGAGCAGTACTTC
-	TRBV29-1	TRBJ1-2	-	CSVEGEQGTDYGYTF	TGCAGCGTTGAAGGGGAACAGGGAACTGACTATGGCTACACCTTC
-	TRBV7-9	TRBJ2-5	-	CASSLGQTPGETQYF	TGTGCCAGCAGCTTAGGCCAGACCCCGGGGGAGACCCAGTACTTC
-	TRBV9	TRBJ2-2	-	CASSFPGQGPLVIGELFF	TGTGCCAGCAGCTTCCCGGGACAAGGCCCCTTGGTTATCGGGGAGCTGTTTTTT
-	TRBV19	TRBJ2-5	-	CASSIIRQSETQYF	TGTGCCAGTAGTATCATAAGACAGTCAGAGACCCAGTACTTC
few	TRBV4-1	TRBJ1-5	-	CASSQTVQGNQPQHF	TGCGCCAGCAGCCAAACGGTGCAGGGCAATCAGCCCCAGCATTTT
-	TRBV9	TRBJ1-6	-	CASSEARQISPLHF	TGTGCCAGCAGCGAGGCCCGACAGATTTCACCCCTCCACTTT
-	TRBV7-9	TRBJ2-1	TRBD2	CASSLAGGAGNEQFF	TGTGCCAGCAGCCTAGCGGGAGGTGCCGGCAATGAGCAGTTCTTC
-	TRBV30	TRBJ2-5	-	CAWSKTVQETQYF	TGTGCCTGGAGTAAGACAGTACAAGAGACCCAGTACTTC